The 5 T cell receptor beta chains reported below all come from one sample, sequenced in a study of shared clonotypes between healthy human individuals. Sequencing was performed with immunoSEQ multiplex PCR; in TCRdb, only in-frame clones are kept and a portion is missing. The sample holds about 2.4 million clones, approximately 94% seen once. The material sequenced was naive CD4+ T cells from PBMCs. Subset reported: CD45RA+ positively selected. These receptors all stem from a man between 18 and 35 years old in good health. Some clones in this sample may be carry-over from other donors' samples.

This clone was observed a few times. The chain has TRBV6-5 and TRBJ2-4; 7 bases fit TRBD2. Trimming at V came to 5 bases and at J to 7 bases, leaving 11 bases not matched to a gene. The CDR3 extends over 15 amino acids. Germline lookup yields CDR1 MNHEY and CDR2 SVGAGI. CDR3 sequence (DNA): TGTGCCAGCAGTCTCACGGGCGACGGGAGGAACATTCAGTACTTC. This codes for CASSLTGDGRNIQYF.

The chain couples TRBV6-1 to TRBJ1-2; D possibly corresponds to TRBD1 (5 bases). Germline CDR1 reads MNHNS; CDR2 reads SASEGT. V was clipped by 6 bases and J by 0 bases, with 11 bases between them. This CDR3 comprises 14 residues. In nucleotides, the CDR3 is TGTGCCAGCAGGATTCAGGACACTAACTATGGCTACACCTTC. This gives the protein CASRIQDTNYGYTF.

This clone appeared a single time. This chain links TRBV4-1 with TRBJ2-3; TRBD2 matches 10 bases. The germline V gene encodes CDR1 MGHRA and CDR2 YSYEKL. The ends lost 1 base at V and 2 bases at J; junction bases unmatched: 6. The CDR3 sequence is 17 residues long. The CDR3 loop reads CASSQVLAGVITDTQYF. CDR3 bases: TGCGCCAGCAGCCAAGTCCTAGCGGGAGTAATCACAGATACGCAGTATTTT.

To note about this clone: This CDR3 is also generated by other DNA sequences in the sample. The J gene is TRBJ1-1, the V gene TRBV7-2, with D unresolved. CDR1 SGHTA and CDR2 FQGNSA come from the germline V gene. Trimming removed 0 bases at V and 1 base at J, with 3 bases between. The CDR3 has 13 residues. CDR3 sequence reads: CASSLARNTEAFF. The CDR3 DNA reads TGTGCCAGCAGCTTAGCCCGGAACACTGAAGCTTTCTTT.

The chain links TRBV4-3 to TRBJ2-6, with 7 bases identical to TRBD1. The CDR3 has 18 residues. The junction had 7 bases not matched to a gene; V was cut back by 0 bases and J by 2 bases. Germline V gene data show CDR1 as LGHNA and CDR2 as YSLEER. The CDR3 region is CASSQEYYRGAGANVLTF. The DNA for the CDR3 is TGCGCCAGCAGCCAAGAGTATTACAGGGGAGCTGGGGCCAACGTCCTGACTTTC.